These T cell receptor beta chains were read from a single sample in a study of blood T cell repertoires in COVID-19. The protocol was immunoSEQ multiplex PCR, while the TCRdb copy is restricted to in-frame clones and leaves out a portion. The sample holds some 380,000 clones, approximately 87% seen once. The sequenced sample consisted of PBMCs or T cells enriched from blood (not recorded which). These receptors were taken from a man aged 30 to 45 who had recovered from COVID-19. Both conserved end residues are part of each CDR3. A D gene is named only where the DNA matches it firmly. The size entry is marked missing in some rows and otherwise reads once, few, many or a size class.

D gene	CDR3 length	J gene	clone size	V gene	CDR3 DNA	CDR3 protein
NA	15	TRBJ1-2	NA	TRBV19	TGTGCCAGTACCCGGTCCGAACAGGTTAACTATGGCTACACCTTC	CASTRSEQVNYGYTF
TRBD2	18	TRBJ2-5	NA	TRBV13	TGTGCCAGCAGCTTAGGCCTTGGAACGAGCGGGGAAAAAGAGACCCAGTACTTC	CASSLGLGTSGEKETQYF
TRBD1	15	TRBJ1-3	NA	TRBV6-5	TGTGCCAGCAGTTACTCGACAGGGTTTGGAAACACCATATATTTT	CASSYSTGFGNTIYF
TRBD1	14	TRBJ1-1	NA	TRBV9	TGTGCCAGCAGCGTGGGACAGGACGACACTGAAGCTTTCTTT	CASSVGQDDTEAFF
NA	12	TRBJ2-5	once	TRBV3-1/TRBV3-2	TGTGCCAGCAGCCACCTCCAAGAGACCCAGTACTTC	CASSHLQETQYF
NA	15	TRBJ1-1	NA	TRBV7-2	TGTGCCAGCAGCTATCCCGGGAGGGGGAACACTGAAGCTTTCTTT	CASSYPGRGNTEAFF
NA	14	TRBJ2-4	NA	TRBV16	TGTGCCAGCAGCCAAGCCGGGACTAAAAACATTCAGTACTTC	CASSQAGTKNIQYF
NA	13	TRBJ1-2	NA	TRBV18	TGTGCCAGCTCACAACAGGAGAACTATGGCTACACCTTC	CASSQQENYGYTF
NA	13	TRBJ1-1	NA	TRBV7-3	TGTGCCAGCAGCTCGACTGATGACACTGAAGCTTTCTTT	CASSSTDDTEAFF
TRBD2	16	TRBJ2-1	NA	TRBV7-2	TGTGCCAGCAGCGTCACTAGCGGGGGGGCGTTTAATGAGCAGTTCTTC	CASSVTSGGAFNEQFF